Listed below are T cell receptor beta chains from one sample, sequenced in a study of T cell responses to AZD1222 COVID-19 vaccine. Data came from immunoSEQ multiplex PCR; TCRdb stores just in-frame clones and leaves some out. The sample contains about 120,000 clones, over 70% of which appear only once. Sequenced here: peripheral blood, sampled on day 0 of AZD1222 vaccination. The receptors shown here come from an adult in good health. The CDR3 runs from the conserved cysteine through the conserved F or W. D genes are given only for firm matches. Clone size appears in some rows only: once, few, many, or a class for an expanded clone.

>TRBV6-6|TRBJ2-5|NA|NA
CASRENGETQYF
TGTGCCAGCAGGGAAAACGGGGAGACCCAGTACTTC
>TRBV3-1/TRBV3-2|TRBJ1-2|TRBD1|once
CASSQDGMGGGIGYGYTF
TGTGCCAGCAGCCAAGATGGGATGGGAGGGGGCATAGGCTATGGCTACACCTTC
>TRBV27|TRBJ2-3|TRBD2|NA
CASSLITGLAVYTDTQYF
TGTGCCAGCAGTTTGATTACCGGACTAGCGGTCTACACAGATACGCAGTATTTT
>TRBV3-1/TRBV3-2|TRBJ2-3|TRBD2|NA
CASSRTSGGRYTDTQYF
TGTGCCAGCAGCCGCACTAGCGGGGGGCGGTACACAGATACGCAGTATTTT
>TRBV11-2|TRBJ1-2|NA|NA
CASSLGNYGYTF
TGTGCCAGCAGCTTGGGTAACTATGGCTACACCTTC
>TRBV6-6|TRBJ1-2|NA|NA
CASSQTGTPDYGYTF
TGTGCCAGCAGCCAAACAGGGACCCCTGACTATGGCTACACCTTC
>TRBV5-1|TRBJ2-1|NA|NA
CASSPTVTYNEQFF
TGCGCCAGCAGCCCGACGGTCACCTACAATGAGCAGTTCTTC
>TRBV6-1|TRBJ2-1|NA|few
CASSSRGSDNEQFF
TGTGCCAGCAGTTCACGGGGCAGTGACAATGAGCAGTTCTTC
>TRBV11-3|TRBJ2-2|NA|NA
CASSQTENTGELFF
TGTGCCAGCAGTCAAACTGAGAACACCGGGGAGCTGTTTTTT
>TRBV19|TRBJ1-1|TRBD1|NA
CASRITGGGTEAFF
TGTGCCAGTAGGATAACAGGGGGCGGCACTGAAGCTTTCTTT
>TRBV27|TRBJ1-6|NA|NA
CASSFGAGRNSPLHF
TGTGCCAGCAGTTTCGGTGCGGGGCGCAATTCACCCCTCCACTTT
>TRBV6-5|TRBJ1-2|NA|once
CASSYSSQGHGYTF
TGTGCCAGCAGTTACTCGTCCCAGGGGCATGGCTACACCTTC
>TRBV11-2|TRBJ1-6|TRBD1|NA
CASSPRTGADSPLHF
TGTGCCAGCAGCCCAAGGACAGGGGCCGACTCACCCCTCCACTTT
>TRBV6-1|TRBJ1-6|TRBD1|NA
CASSEGQGTENSPLHF
TGTGCCAGCAGTGAAGGACAGGGGACGGAAAATTCACCCCTCCACTTT
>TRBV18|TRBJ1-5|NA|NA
CASSPRAAGGSNQPQHF
TGTGCCAGCTCACCAAGGGCGGCGGGAGGAAGCAATCAGCCCCAGCATTTT
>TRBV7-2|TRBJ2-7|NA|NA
CASSLERAYEQYF
TGTGCCAGCAGCCTTGAAAGAGCCTACGAGCAGTACTTC
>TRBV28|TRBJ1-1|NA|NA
CASNPLGGSATEAFF
TGTGCCAGCAACCCCCTGGGGGGAAGCGCCACTGAAGCTTTCTTT
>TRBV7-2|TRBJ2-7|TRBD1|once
CASSLDYRGRKEQYF
TGTGCCAGCAGCTTAGACTACAGGGGGAGGAAAGAGCAGTACTTC
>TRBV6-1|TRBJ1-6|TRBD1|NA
CASSERGLSPLHF
TGTGCCAGCAGTGAAAGGGGGCTCTCACCCCTCCACTTT
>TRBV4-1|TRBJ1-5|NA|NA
CASSQEMGRKTQHF
TGCGCCAGCAGCCAAGAAATGGGGAGGAAGACCCAGCATTTT
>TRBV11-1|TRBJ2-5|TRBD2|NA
CASSLRLAGKGETQYF
TGTGCCAGCAGCTTGCGACTAGCGGGAAAGGGAGAGACCCAGTACTTC
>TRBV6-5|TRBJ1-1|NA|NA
CASSFGGTEAFF
TGTGCCAGCAGCTTCGGTGGCACTGAAGCTTTCTTT
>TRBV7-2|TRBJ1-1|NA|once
CASSQTLENTEAFF
TGTGCCAGCAGCCAGACCTTGGAGAACACTGAAGCTTTCTTT
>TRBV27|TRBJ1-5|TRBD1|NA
CASSATGAGNQPQHF
TGTGCCAGCAGTGCGACAGGGGCGGGCAATCAGCCCCAGCATTTT
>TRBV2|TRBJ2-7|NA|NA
CASHRGGPYEQYF
TGTGCCAGCCACCGGGGCGGGCCTTACGAGCAGTACTTC
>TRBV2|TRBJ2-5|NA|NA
CASSRITQETQYF
TGTGCCAGCAGTAGAATAACCCAAGAGACCCAGTACTTC
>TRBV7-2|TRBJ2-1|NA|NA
CASSFRTVYNEQFF
TGTGCCAGCAGCTTCCGGACGGTTTACAATGAGCAGTTCTTC
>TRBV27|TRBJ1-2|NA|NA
CAWVGGYTF
TGTGCGTGGGTAGGGGGCTACACCTTC
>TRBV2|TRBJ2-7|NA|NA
CASSPLSYEQYF
TGTGCCAGCAGCCCTCTAAGCTACGAGCAGTACTTC
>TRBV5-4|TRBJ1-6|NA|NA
CASSLEEGSSPLHF
TGTGCCAGCAGCTTGGAGGAAGGGAGTTCACCCCTCCACTTT
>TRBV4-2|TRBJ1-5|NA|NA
CASSQEREGGQPQHF
TGTGCCAGCAGCCAAGAGCGAGAGGGAGGACAGCCCCAGCATTTT
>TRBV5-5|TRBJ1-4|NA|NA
CASSLGTREKLFF
TGTGCCAGCAGCCTCGGGACTCGTGAAAAACTGTTTTTT
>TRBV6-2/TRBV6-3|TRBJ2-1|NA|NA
CASSLRGVSEQFF
TGTGCCAGCAGTTTACGGGGCGTGTCGGAGCAGTTCTTC
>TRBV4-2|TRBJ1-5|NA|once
CASSQSLWGSNQPQHF
TGTGCCAGCAGCCAGTCCTTGTGGGGAAGCAATCAGCCCCAGCATTTT
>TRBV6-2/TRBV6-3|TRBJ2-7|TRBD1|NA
CASSYPTISTGTGKEQYF
TGTGCCAGCAGTTACCCAACTATATCAACCGGGACAGGGAAGGAGCAGTACTTC
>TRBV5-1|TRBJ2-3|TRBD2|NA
CASSFVAGEVRDTQYF
TGCGCCAGCAGCTTTGTTGCGGGAGAGGTTAGGGATACGCAGTATTTT
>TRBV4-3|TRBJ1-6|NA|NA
CASSQGSLISSPLHF
TGCGCCAGCAGCCAAGGCTCCCTGATTAGTTCACCCCTCCACTTT
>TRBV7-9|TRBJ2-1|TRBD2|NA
CASSTGGGAYEQFF
TGTGCCAGCAGCACGGGAGGGGGGGCATATGAGCAGTTCTTC
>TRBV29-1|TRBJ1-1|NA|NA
CSVDLQGPRVF
TGCAGCGTTGATCTTCAGGGGCCGCGCGTCTTT
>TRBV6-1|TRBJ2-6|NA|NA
CASSDEGPGANVLTF
TGTGCCAGCAGTGATGAGGGACCCGGGGCCAACGTCCTGACTTTC